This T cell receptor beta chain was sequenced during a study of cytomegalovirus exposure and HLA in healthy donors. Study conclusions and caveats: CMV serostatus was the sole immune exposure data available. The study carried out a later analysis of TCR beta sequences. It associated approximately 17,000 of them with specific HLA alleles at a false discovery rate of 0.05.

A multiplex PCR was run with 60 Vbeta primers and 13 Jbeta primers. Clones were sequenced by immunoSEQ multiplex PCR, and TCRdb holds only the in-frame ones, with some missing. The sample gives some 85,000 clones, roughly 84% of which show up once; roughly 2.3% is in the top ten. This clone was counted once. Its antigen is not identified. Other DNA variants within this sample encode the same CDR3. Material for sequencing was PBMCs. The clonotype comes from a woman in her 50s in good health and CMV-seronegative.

The CDR3 loop is CASRLAGVDEQFF. The DNA for the CDR3 is TGCGCCTCAAGACTAGCGGGAGTTGATGAGCAGTTCTTC. The chain combines TRBV5-1 with TRBJ2-1, with TRBD2 matching 12 bases. Germline loops: CDR1 SGHRS, CDR2 YFSETQ. The CDR3 has 13 amino acids. Trimming took 10 bases from V and 8 from J; bases not matched to a gene: 7. The variable domain in full, with the rest retrieved from reference TRBV5-1 and TRBJ2-1, is KAGVTQTPRYLIKTRGQQVTLSCSPISGHRSVSWYQQTPGQGLQFLFEYFSETQRNKGNFPGRFSGRQFSNSRSEMNVSTLELGDSALYLCASRLAGVDEQFFGPGTRLTVL.